This TCR beta chain was recorded in a study of T cells after yellow fever vaccination. TCRdb independently ran MiXCR on the 5' RACE reads; one entry per CDR3 protein. The sample has just under 600,000 distinct CDR3 sequences, roughly 12% seen once. The V segment lost 1 base and the J segment 5 bases; nucleotides outside the gene matches: 8. From germline, CDR1 is SQVTM and CDR2 ANQGSEA. CDR3 length: 14 amino acids. This chain uses TRBV29-1 with TRBJ2-7; 7 bases line up with TRBD1. The TCR comes from a man aged 25-45 years who received the YFV17D yellow fever vaccine. Sequencing used PBMCs, obtained on the day of the yellow fever booster vaccination. CDR3: CSVEVTRQGDEQYF. The CDR3 nucleotides are TGCAGCGTTGAAGTCACCAGACAGGGCGACGAGCAGTACTTC.